The present entry profiles one T cell receptor (beta chain) with its context. This CDR3 is built from 15 residues. Germline trimming cut 4 bases from V and 0 bases from J; bases unmatched to any gene: 6. Looked up from germline, CDR1 is SGHRS and CDR2 is YFSETQ. This specimen belongs to a study of blood T cell repertoires in COVID-19. Looking at the study overall: Collection of acute and convalescent COVID-19 samples took place in the United States, Italy and Spain. The analysed material was cDNA or gDNA that came from T cells, B-cell-depleted T cells, or PBMCs.

As processed by the authors: The assay estimated nucleated cells by amplifying reference gene primers. Profiling relied on immunoSEQ multiplex PCR, and the TCRdb table lists in-frame clones only, not all of them. The D gene and trimming were derived from the DNA, and the V and J assignments and clone size from that table. The table shows approximately 270,000 clones, with 65% to 90% occurring only once. Donors were grouped by their self-reported clinical history. This receptor was taken from a man aged 35-49 years who had recovered from COVID-19. The rearrangement links TRBV5-1 to TRBJ1-2; 7 bases align to TRBD1. Sequenced material: PBMCs or T cells enriched from blood (not recorded which). For the CDR3, the DNA is TGCGCCAGCAGCCCAACAGGGGACCCTAACTATGGCTACACCTTC. Translation: CASSPTGDPNYGYTF.